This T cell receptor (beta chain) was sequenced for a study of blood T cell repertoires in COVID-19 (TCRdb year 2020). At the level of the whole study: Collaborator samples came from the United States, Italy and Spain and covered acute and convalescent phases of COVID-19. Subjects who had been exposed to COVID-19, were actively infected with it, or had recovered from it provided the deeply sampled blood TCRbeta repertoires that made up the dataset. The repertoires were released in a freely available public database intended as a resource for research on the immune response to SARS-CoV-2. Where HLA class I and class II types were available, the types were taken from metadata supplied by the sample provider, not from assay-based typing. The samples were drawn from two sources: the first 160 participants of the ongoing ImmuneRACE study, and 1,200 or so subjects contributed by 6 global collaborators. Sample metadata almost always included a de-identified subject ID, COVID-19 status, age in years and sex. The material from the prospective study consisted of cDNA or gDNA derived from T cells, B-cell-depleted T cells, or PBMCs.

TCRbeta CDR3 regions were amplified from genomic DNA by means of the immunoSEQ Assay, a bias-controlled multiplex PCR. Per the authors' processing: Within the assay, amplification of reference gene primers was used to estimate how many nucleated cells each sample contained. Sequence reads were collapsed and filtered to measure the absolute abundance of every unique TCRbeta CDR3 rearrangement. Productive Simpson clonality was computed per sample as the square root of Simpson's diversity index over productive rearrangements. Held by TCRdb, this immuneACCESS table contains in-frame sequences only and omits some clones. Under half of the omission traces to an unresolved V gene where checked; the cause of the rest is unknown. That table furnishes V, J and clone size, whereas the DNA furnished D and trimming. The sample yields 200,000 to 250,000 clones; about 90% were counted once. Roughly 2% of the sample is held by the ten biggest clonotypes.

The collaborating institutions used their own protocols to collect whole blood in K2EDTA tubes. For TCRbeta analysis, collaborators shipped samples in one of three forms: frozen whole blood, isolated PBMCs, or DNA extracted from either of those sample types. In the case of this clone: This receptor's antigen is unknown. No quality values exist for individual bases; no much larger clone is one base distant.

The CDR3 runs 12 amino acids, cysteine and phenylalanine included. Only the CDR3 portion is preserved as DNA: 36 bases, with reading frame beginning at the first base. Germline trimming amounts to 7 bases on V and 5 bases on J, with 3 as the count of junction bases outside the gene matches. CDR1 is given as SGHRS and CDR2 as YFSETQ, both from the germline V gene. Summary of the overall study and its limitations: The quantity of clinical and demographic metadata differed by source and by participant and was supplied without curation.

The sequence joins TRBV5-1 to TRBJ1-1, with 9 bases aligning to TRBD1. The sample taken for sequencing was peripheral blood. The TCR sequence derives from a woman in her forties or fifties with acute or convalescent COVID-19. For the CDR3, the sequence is CASGTGRTEAFF. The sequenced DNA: TGCGCCAGCGGGACAGGGAGGACTGAAGCTTTCTTT.